The T cell receptor (beta chain) described here comes from a study of regulatory T cells in long-lasting Graves disease. Building of the TCR beta libraries involved iRepertoire HTBI primers and Arm-PCR of CDR3 regions. MiXCR, applied by TCRdb to the multiplex PCR reads, yields one record per CDR3 protein. The data hold fewer than 450,000 distinct CDR3 sequences, with approximately 15% observed a single time. Study-level findings and limits: Lower TCR diversity was seen in persistent Graves' patients than in newly diagnosed ones.

Time point reported: newly diagnosed GD, antithyroid drugs for less than 3 months. From RNA extracted from PBMCs, the TCR library was made. Notes on this clonotype: Its target is unknown. No conserved phenylalanine or tryptophan is present at the end of the CDR3, so a read error is the likely explanation.

The CDR3 has 17 residues. The V gene end was trimmed by 3 bases and the J gene end by 2 bases; junction bases not matched to a gene: 10. Germline CDR1 is MDHEN and CDR2 is SYDVKM. Separately, the same data were catalogued under a study of T cells in Graves' hyperthyroidism and ophthalmopathy. Per that study: Each patient was aged 18 to 65 and had newly diagnosed hyperthyroidism of under 2 months' duration. The HTBI primer set drove a first-round RT-PCR of the TCR CDR3.

Specimen: peripheral blood mononuclear cells (PBMCs), collected at new diagnosis, from a patient treated with antithyroid drugs. The sequence came from a middle-aged woman with Graves disease. V usage is TRBV28 and J usage is TRBJ1-5; TRBD1 aligns across 7 bases. CDR3 amino acids: CASSFGADRIGNQPQHL. The CDR3 DNA reads TGTGCCAGCAGTTTTGGGGCGGACAGGATTGGCAATCAGCCCCAGCATCTT.